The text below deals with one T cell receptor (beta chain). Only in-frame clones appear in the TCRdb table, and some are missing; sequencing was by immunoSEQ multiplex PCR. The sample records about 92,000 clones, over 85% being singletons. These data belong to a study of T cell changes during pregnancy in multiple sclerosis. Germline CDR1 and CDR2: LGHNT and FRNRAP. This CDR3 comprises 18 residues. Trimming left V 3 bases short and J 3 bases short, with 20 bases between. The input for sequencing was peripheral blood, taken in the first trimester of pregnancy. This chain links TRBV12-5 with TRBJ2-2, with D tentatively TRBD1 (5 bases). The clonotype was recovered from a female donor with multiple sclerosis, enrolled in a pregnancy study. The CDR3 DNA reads TGTGCTAGTGGTTTTTCGACAGACCCCGTTTCGGACACCGGGGAGCTGTTTTTT. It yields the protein CASGFSTDPVSDTGELFF.